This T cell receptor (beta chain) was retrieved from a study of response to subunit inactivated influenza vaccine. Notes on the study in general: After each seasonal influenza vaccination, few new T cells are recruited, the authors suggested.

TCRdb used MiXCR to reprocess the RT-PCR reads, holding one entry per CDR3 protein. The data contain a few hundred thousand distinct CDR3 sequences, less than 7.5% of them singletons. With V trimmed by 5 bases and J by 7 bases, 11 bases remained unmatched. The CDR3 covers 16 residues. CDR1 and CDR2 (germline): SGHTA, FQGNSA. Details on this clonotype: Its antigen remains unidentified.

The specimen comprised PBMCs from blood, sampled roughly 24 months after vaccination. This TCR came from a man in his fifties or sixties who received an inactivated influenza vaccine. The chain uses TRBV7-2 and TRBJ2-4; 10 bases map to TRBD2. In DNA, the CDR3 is TGTGCCAGCAGCCCCGGGGTAGCGGGGGGCCACAACATTCAGTACTTC. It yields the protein CASSPGVAGGHNIQYF.